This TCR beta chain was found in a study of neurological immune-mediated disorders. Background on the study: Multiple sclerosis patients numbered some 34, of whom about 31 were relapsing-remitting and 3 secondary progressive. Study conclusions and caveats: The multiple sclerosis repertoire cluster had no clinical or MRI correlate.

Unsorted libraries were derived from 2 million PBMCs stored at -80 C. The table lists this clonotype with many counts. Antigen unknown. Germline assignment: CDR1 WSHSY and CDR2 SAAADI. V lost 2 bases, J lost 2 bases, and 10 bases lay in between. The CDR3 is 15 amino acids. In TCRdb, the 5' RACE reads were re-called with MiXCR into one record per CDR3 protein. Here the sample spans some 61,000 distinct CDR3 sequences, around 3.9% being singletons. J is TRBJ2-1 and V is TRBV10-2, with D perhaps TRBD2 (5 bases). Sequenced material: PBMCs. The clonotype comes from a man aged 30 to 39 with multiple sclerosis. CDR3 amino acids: CASSEASPTYNEQFF. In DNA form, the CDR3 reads TGCGCCAGCAGTGAGGCTAGCCCTACCTACAATGAGCAGTTCTTC.